This T cell receptor (beta chain) is drawn from a study of blood T cells in healthy people across ages. Study-wide results and caveats: More naive CD4+ cells and higher diversity were found in long-lived than in aged donors. Researchers deemed the diversity estimates from one million T cells underestimates.

A J-beta primer mix and a sample-barcoded 5' primer were used in a second PCR of about 7 to 12 cycles. MiXCR, run by TCRdb on the 5' RACE reads, gives a single entry per CDR3 protein. The sample includes 1.8 million or so distinct CDR3 sequences, roughly two fifths of them seen just once. This clonotype was counted ten times or more. Its antigen remains unknown. The V end was cut by 6 bases, the J end by 9 bases, with 12 bases between. Per the germline V gene, CDR1 is SEHNR and CDR2 is FQNEAQ (reference sequence). This CDR3 has 12 amino acids. The chain combines TRBV7-9 with TRBJ2-4, with D tentatively TRBD2 (6 bases). The sample comprised blood. The sequence came from a human donor in good health. In nucleotides, the CDR3 is TGTGCCAGCAGTGGGGGGACGGGCATTCAGTACTTC. Translated: CASSGGTGIQYF.